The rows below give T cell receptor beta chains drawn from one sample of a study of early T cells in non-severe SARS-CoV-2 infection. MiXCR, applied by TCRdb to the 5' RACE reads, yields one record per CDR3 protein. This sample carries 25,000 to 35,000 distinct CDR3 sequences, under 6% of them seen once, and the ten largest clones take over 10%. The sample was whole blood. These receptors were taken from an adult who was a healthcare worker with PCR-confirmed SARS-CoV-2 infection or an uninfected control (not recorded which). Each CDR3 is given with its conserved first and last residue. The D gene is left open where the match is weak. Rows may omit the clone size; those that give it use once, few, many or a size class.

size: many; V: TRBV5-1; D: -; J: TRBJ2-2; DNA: TGCGCCAGCAGCGGCACTAGCTATGAGGCCGGGGAGCTGTTTTTT; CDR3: CASSGTSYEAGELFF
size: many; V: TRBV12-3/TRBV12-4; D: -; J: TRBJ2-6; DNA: TGTGCCAGCAGTCGGACCAGGGGTCCGGGGGCCAACGTCCTGACTTTC; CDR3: CASSRTRGPGANVLTF
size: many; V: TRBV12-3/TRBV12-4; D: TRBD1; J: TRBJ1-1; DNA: TGTGCCAGCACCCTACAGGGGGGGATGAACACTGAAGCTTTCTTT; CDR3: CASTLQGGMNTEAFF
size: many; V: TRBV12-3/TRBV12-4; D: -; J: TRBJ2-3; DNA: TGTGCCAGCAGTTTAGTGAACACAGATACGCAGTATTTT; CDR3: CASSLVNTDTQYF
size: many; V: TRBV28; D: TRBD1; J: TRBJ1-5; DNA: TGTGCCAGCAGTTCCACCGGGACAGGGTATCAGCCCCAGCATTTT; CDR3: CASSSTGTGYQPQHF
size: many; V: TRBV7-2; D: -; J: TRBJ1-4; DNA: TGTGCCAGCAGCTTATCGGGGCAAGGGGGTGAAAAACTGTTTTTT; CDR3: CASSLSGQGGEKLFF
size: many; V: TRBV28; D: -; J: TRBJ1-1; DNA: TGTGCCAGCAGTCCTCCGCACACTGAAGCTTTCTTT; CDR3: CASSPPHTEAFF
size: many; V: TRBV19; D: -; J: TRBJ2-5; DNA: TGTGCCAGTAGTACAACGGGGGAGACCCAGTACTTC; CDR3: CASSTTGETQYF
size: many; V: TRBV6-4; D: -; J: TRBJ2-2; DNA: TGTGCCAGCAGTGAGGGGAACACCGGGGAGCTGTTTTTT; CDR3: CASSEGNTGELFF
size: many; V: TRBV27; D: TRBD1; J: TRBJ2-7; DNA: TGTGCCAGCAAGTGGACTCAGGGGGTGGGCGAGCAGTACTTC; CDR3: CASKWTQGVGEQYF
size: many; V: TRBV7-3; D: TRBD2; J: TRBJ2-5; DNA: TGTGCCAGCAGCCCGAGCGGGGGGGCAGTGGAGACCCAGTACTTC; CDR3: CASSPSGGAVETQYF
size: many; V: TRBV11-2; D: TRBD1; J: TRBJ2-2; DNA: TGTGCCAGCAGCTTAGTTTCCCAGGGGGCCGGGGAGCTGTTTTTT; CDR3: CASSLVSQGAGELFF
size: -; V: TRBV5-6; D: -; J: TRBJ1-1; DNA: TGTGCCAGCAGCTTAGGGGACATCACTGAAGCTTTCTTT; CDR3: CASSLGDITEAFF
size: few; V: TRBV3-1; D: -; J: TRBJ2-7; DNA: TGTGCCAGCAGCCAAGGGACGAGGTGGCAGCAGTACTTC; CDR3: CASSQGTRWQQYF
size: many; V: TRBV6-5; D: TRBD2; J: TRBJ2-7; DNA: TGTGCCAGCAGTTACGGGGCGACTAGCGGGGCCTACGAGCAGTACTTC; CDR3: CASSYGATSGAYEQYF
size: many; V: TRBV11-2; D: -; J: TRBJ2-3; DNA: TGTGCCAGCAGCGCCGGGGGACCAGATACGCAGTATTTT; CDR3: CASSAGGPDTQYF